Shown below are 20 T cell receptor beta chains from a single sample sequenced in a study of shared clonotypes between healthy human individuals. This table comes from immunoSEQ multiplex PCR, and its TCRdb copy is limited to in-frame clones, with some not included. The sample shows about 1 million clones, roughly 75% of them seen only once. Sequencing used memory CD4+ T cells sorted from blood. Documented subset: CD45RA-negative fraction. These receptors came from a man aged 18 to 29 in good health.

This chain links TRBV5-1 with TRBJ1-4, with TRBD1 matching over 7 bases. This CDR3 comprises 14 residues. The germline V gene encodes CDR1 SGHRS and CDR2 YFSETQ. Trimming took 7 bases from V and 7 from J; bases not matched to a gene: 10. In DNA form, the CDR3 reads TGCGCCAGCCGCCCCAGGGGGGAAAGTGAAAAACTGTTTTTT. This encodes CASRPRGESEKLFF.

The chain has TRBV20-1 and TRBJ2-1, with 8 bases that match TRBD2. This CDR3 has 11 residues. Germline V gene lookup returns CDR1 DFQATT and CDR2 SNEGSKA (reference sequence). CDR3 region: CRAFRGGEQFF. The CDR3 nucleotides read TGCAGAGCTTTCCGGGGGGGTGAGCAGTTCTTC.

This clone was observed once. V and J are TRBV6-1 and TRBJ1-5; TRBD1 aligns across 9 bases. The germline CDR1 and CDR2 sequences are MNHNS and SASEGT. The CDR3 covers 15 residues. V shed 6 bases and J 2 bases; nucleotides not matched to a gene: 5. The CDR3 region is CASRRDRVGNQPQHF. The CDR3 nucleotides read TGTGCCAGCAGACGGGACAGGGTGGGCAATCAGCCCCAGCATTTT.

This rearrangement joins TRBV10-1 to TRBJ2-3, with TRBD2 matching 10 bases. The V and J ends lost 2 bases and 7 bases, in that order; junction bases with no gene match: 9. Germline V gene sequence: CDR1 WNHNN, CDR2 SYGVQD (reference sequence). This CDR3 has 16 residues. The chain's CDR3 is CASSEASGRAPNTQYF. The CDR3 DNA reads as TGCGCCAGCAGTGAGGCCAGCGGGAGGGCCCCAAATACGCAGTATTTT.

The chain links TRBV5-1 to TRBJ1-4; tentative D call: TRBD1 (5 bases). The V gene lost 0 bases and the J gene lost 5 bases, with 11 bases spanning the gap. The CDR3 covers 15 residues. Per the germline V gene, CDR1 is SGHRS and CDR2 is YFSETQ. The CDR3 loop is CASSLVPGRNEKLFF. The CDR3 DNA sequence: TGCGCCAGCAGCTTGGTCCCAGGGCGAAATGAAAAACTGTTTTTT.

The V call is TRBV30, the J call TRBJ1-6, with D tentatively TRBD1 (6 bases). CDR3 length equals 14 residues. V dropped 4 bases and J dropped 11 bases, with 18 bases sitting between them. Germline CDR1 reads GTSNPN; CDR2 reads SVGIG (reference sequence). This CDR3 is CAWTRDMRWAPLHF. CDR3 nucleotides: TGTGCCTGGACCCGGGACATGAGATGGGCACCCCTCCACTTT.

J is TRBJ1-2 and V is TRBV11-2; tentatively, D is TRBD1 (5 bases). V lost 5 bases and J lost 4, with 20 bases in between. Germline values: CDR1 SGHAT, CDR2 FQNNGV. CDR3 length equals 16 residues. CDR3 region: CASSLVSGTAPYGYTF. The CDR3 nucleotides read TGTGCCAGCAGCCTGGTCTCTGGGACGGCCCCCTATGGCTACACCTTC.

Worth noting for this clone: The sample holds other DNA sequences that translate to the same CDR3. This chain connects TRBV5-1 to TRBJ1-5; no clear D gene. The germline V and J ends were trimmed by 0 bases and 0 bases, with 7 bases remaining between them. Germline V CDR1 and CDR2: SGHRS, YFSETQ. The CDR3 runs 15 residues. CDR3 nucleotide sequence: TGCGCCAGCAGCTTGGTCCCGGGTAGCAATCAGCCCCAGCATTTT. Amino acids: CASSLVPGSNQPQHF.

CDR3 in amino acids: CATSRDGDSNQPQHF. CDR3 sequence (DNA): TGTGCCACCAGCAGAGATGGAGACAGTAATCAGCCCCAGCATTTT. V gene TRBV15 combines with J gene TRBJ1-5; tentative D call: TRBD1 (5 bases). The CDR3 contains 15 residues. CDR1 is LNHNV and CDR2 is YYDKDF in the germline V gene (reference sequence). V was clipped by 0 bases and J by 4 bases, with 10 bases between them. The variable domain in full, completed from reference TRBV15 and TRBJ1-5, reads DAMVIQNPRYQVTQFGKPVTLSCSQTLNHNVMYWYQQKSSQAPKLLFHYYDKDFNNEADTPDNFQSRRPNTSFCFLDIRSPGLGDTAMYLCATSRDGDSNQPQHFGDGTRLSIL.

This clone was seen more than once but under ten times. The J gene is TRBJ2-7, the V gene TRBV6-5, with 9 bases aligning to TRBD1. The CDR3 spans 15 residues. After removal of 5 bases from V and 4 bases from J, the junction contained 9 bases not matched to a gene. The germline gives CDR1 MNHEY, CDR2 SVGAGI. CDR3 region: CASSGGGTGKYEQYF. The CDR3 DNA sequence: TGTGCCAGCAGTGGGGGCGGGACAGGGAAATACGAGCAGTACTTC.

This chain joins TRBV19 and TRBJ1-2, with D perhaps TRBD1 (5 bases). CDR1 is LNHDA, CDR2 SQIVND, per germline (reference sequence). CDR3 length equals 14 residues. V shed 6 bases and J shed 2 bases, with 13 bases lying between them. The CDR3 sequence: CASRGVYSNYGYTF. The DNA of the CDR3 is TGTGCCAGTAGAGGGGTATACTCCAACTATGGCTACACCTTC. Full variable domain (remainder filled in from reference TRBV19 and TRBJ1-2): DGGITQSPKYLFRKEGQNVTLSCEQNLNHDAMYWYRQDPGQGLRLIYYSQIVNDFQKGDIAEGYSVSREKKESFPLTVTSAQKNPTAFYLCASRGVYSNYGYTFGSGTRLTVV.

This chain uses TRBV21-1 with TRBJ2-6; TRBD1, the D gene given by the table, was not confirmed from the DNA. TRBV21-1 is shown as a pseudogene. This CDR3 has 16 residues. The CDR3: CASIISRVSGANVLTF. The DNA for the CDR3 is TGTGCCAGCATCATTTCCAGGGTGTCTGGGGCCAACGTCCTGACTTTC.

CDR3 protein: CASSQGTQNQPQHF. CDR3 nucleotide sequence: TGTGCCAGCTCCCAGGGGACCCAAAATCAGCCCCAGCATTTT. V gene TRBV18 combines with J gene TRBJ1-5; possible D gene TRBD1, 6 bases. The V end lost 6 bases, the J end lost 4 bases, and 13 bases lay between the germline ends. CDR3 length: 14 amino acids. Germline V CDR1 and CDR2: KGHSH, LQKENI. The full variable domain, rest sourced from reference TRBV18 and TRBJ1-5, is NAGVMQNPRHLVRRRGQEARLRCSPMKGHSHVYWYRQLPEEGLKFMVYLQKENIIDESGMPKERFSAEFPKEGPSILRIQQVVRGDSAAYFCASSQGTQNQPQHFGDGTRLSIL.

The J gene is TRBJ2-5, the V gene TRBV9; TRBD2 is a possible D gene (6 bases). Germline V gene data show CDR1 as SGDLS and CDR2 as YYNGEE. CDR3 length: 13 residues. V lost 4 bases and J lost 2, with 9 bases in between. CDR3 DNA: TGTGCCAGCAGCTTCGGACTACAAGAGACCCAGTACTTC. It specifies CASSFGLQETQYF.

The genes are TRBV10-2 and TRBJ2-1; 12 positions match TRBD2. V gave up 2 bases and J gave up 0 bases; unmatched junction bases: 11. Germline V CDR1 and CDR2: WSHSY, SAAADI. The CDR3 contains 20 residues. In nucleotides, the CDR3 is TGCGCCAGCAGTGAGGGGCTAGCGGGAGGGCCTCGGATCTCCTACAATGAGCAGTTCTTC. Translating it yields CASSEGLAGGPRISYNEQFF.

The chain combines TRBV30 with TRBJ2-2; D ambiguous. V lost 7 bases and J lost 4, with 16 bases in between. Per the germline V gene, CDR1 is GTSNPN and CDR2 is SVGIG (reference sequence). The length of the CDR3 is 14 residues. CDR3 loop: CASQVTQITGELFF. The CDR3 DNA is TGTGCCTCTCAGGTTACCCAGATCACCGGGGAGCTGTTTTTT.

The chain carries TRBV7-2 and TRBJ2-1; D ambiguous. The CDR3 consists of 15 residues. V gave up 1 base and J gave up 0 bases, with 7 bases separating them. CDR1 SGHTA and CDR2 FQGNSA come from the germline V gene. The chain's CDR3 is CASSLDPYSYNEQFF. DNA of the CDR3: TGTGCCAGCAGCTTAGATCCTTACTCCTACAATGAGCAGTTCTTC.

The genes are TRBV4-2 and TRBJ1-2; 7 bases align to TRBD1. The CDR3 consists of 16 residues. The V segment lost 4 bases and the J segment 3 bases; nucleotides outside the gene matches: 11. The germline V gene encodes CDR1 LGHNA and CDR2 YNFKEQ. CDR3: CASSPNPGGVHYGYTF. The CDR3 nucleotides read TGTGCCAGCAGCCCTAACCCAGGGGGGGTGCACTATGGCTACACCTTC.

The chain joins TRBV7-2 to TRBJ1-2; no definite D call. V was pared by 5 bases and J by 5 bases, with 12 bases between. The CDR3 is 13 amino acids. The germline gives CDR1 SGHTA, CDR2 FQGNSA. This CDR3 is CASSPNRLYGYTF. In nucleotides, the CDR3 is TGTGCCAGCAGCCCCAACCGGCTATATGGCTACACCTTC. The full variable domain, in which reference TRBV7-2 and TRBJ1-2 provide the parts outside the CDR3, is GAGVSQSPSNKVTEKGKDVELRCDPISGHTALYWYRQSLGQGLEFLIYFQGNSAPDKSGLPSDRFSAERTGGSVSTLTIQRTQQEDSAVYLCASSPNRLYGYTFGSGTRLTVV.

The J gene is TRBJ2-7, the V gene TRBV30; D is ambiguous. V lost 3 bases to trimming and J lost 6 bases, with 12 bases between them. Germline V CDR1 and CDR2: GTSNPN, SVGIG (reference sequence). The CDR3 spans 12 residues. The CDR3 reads CAWSVRLFEQYF. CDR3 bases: TGTGCCTGGAGCGTTAGACTGTTCGAGCAGTACTTC.